A selection of T cell receptor beta chains follows, all from one sample in a study of long-term antiretroviral therapy in people with HIV. Using immunoSEQ multiplex PCR, the repertoire was profiled, and TCRdb retains in-frame clones only, with some absent. Of about 21,000 clones listed, about 80% are singletons. The sample consisted of unsorted PBMCs, taken 0.5 years after starting antiretroviral therapy. Receptor source: a man younger than 35 with HIV. Each CDR3 is given with its conserved first and last residue.

v_gene,len,CDR3aa
TRBV7-3,13,CASSQTAGETQYF
TRBV28,14,CASSLYRQEETQYF
TRBV10-2,15,CATTRGTGTTYEQYF
TRBV5-4,14,CASSFSRGEGGYTF
TRBV13,16,CASSFVRDNSGNTIYF
TRBV20-1,11,CSASGLNEQYF
TRBV6-5,16,CASSYGAPHSGNTIYF
TRBV29-1,14,CSVEGASSYNEQFF
TRBV18,14,CASSPAGNNQPQHF
TRBV6-6,12,CASSEDPYEQYF
TRBV4-2,15,CASSQDGGVGTEAFF
TRBV5-6,17,CASSLSPGQPALVKLFF
TRBV5-1,13,CASSLGAFYEQYF
TRBV7-9,17,CASSLALEQGYSYEQYF
TRBV4-3,16,CASSPSPGQGFTEAFF
TRBV5-6,17,CASSLPLSGSGANVLTF
TRBV11-2,15,CASSLEVAGEDEQFF
TRBV27,15,CASSLSGGWNTEAFF
TRBV4-2,14,CASSQDRGDQPQHF
TRBV14,17,CASSPLWRDGKAYGYTF
TRBV19,15,CASSVQASSYNEQFF